Listed below are T cell receptor beta chains from one sample, sequenced in a study of cytomegalovirus exposure and HLA in healthy donors. Sequenced by immunoSEQ multiplex PCR; TCRdb stores in-frame clones only, minus some. The sample lists over 250,000 clones; approximately 86% were seen once. Sequenced input: PBMCs. Source of these receptors: a woman aged 18-29 years in good health and CMV-seronegative. Each CDR3 is given with its conserved first and last residue.

J | V | CDR3
TRBJ1-4 | TRBV19 | CAKLMDPGGEKLFF
TRBJ1-2 | TRBV28 | CASSLGQGNGYTF
TRBJ1-1 | TRBV30 | CAFTARAAPNTEAFF
TRBJ1-1 | TRBV7-6 | CASSGSPNTEAFF
TRBJ2-2 | TRBV7-9 | CASSPPIQGASVGELFF
TRBJ1-1 | TRBV5-1 | CASSPRTGMNTEAFF
TRBJ1-4 | TRBV4-3 | CASSQDPPGQGAEKLFF
TRBJ2-7 | TRBV5-5 | CASSFNTYEQYF
TRBJ2-1 | TRBV10-2 | CASSERPGTSGRINEQFF
TRBJ1-3 | TRBV19 | CASSPRVLWNTIYF
TRBJ2-3 | TRBV2 | CATTGPFDTQYF
TRBJ1-5 | TRBV4-1 | CASSQLPGFNQPQHF
TRBJ2-2 | TRBV30 | CAWTGTDNTGELFF